This passage covers 21 T cell receptor beta chains from one sample sequenced in a study of T cells after yellow fever vaccination. TCRdb re-derived calls from the 5' RACE reads in MiXCR, one entry per CDR3 protein. The table includes a few hundred thousand distinct CDR3 sequences, under 5% detected once. The sample here was PBMCs, taken 5 days after the yellow fever booster vaccination. The receptor source for this set is a man between 18 and 35 years old who received the YFV17D yellow fever vaccine.

This clonotype was detected many times. J is TRBJ2-3 and V is TRBV7-2; D is undetermined. V was clipped by 5 bases and J by 2 bases, with 14 bases between them. The CDR3 spans 15 residues. Germline CDR1 SGHTA, CDR2 FQGNSA. This chain's CDR3 is CASSAPRATTDTQYF. The CDR3 DNA sequence: TGTGCCAGCAGCGCCCCCCGCGCTACCACAGATACGCAGTATTTT.

This clonotype was counted a few times. This sequence joins TRBV5-1 and TRBJ2-7; TRBD1 aligns across 8 bases. CDR3 length equals 14 residues. Looked up from germline, CDR1 is SGHRS and CDR2 is YFSETQ. V dropped 2 bases and J dropped 5; count of bases not matched to a gene: 6. The CDR3 protein is CASSFLRDRNEQYV. In nucleotides, the CDR3 is TGCGCCAGCAGCTTCCTCCGGGACAGGAACGAGCAGTACGTC.

The chain recombines TRBV5-1 with TRBJ1-1, with 7 bases aligning to TRBD1. The CDR3 contains 16 residues. The ends lost 0 bases at V and 0 bases at J; junction bases unmatched: 5. Germline CDR1 SGHRS, CDR2 YFSETQ. This CDR3 is CASSLAGQALNTEAFF. DNA for the CDR3: TGCGCCAGCAGCTTGGCAGGACAGGCCCTGAACACTGAAGCTTTCTTT.

The table lists this clonotype with a few counts. The chain links TRBV4-1 to TRBJ2-7; D not resolved. CDR1 is MGHRA, CDR2 YSYEKL, per germline. Trimming stripped 3 bases from V and 3 bases from J, with 9 bases between. This CDR3 is 13 amino acids long. Here the CDR3 DNA reads TGCGCCAGCAGCCAGCCCGGATACTACGAGCAGTACTTC. Translation gives CASSQPGYYEQYF.

This clonotype came up many times. The chain uses TRBV9 and TRBJ2-5; D call uncertain. Per the germline V gene, CDR1 is SGDLS and CDR2 is YYNGEE. V was shortened by 2 bases and J by 5 bases, with 10 bases between the two germline ends. CDR3 length equals 13 residues. CDR3 coding DNA: TGTGCCAGCAGCGTTAGACCGGCGGAGACCCAGTACTTC. Translating it yields CASSVRPAETQYF.

This clonotype showed up many times. This chain joins TRBV13 and TRBJ2-4, with 10 bases that match TRBD1. CDR3 length: 17 residues. CDR1 is PRHDT and CDR2 is FYEKMQ in the germline V gene (reference sequence). Germline trimming cut 1 base from V and 6 bases from J; bases unmatched to any gene: 9. As DNA, the CDR3 is TGTGCCAGCAGCTTAGTGGGGACAGGGGCACTCGGAAACATTCAGTACTTC. Residues: CASSLVGTGALGNIQYF.

This clonotype was seen more than once but under ten times. The chain couples TRBV20-1 to TRBJ1-5, with a tentative D call TRBD1 (5 bases). The CDR3 is 16 amino acids. Per germline, CDR1 DFQATT and CDR2 SNEGSKA (reference sequence). Trimming stripped 6 bases from V and 6 bases from J, with 24 bases between. CDR3 protein: CSAASGLQVGSQPQHF. The CDR3 nucleotides are TGCAGTGCCGCCTCAGGACTACAGGTTGGGAGTCAGCCCCAGCATTTT.

The CDR3 DNA sequence: TGTGCCAGCAGCGACGACAGGAGAGTATCCTATGGCTACACCTTC. It yields the protein CASSDDRRVSYGYTF. V and J are TRBV25-1 and TRBJ1-2; TRBD1 is a possible D gene (6 bases). CDR1 is MGHDK and CDR2 is SYGVNS in the germline V gene. V was clipped by 6 bases and J by 4 bases, with 18 bases between them. The CDR3 loop spans 15 amino acids.

The chain uses TRBV6-2 or TRBV6-3 and TRBJ2-7; 7 bases match TRBD2. This CDR3 comprises 14 residues. Germline trimming cut 7 bases from V and 8 bases from J; bases unmatched to any gene: 14. Per the germline V gene, CDR1 is MNHEY and CDR2 is SVGEGT. Here the CDR3 reads CASTSGTTSWQQYF. In DNA form, the CDR3 reads TGTGCCAGCACCTCCGGGACTACCTCCTGGCAGCAGTACTTC.

This clonotype has ten or more counts. The J gene is TRBJ2-3, the V gene TRBV11-2; maybe TRBD2 (5 bases). Germline CDR1 reads SGHAT; CDR2 reads FQNNGV. CDR3 size: 13 residues. V was pared by 5 bases and J by 3 bases, with 9 bases between. CDR3 nucleotides: TGTGCCAGCAGCGCGGGCGTGACAGATACGCAGTATTTT. As protein: CASSAGVTDTQYF.

This clonotype was picked up many times. The chain employs TRBV7-2 and TRBJ2-5; 15 nucleotides line up with TRBD2. Trimming at V came to 1 base and at J to 2 bases, leaving 2 bases not matched to a gene. This CDR3 has 17 residues. CDR1 and CDR2 (germline): SGHTA, FQGNSA. The DNA of the CDR3 is TGTGCCAGCAGCTTAGGGGGACTAGCGGGGGGTCAAGAGACCCAGTACTTC. Protein product: CASSLGGLAGGQETQYF.

V is TRBV6-1 and J is TRBJ2-3; 13 bases match TRBD2. The trim removed 6 bases at V and 1 base at J, leaving 4 bases unmatched. Germline loops: CDR1 MNHNS, CDR2 SASEGT. This CDR3 comprises 16 residues. The CDR3 region has the DNA TGTGCCAGCAGAGCCGGACTAGCGGGGGGCACAGATACGCAGTATTTT. Amino acids: CASRAGLAGGTDTQYF.

This clonotype occurred many times. The chain recombines TRBV10-1 with TRBJ2-2, with D maybe TRBD1 (6 bases). CDR3 length: 18 residues. V was clipped by 8 bases and J by 0 bases, with 22 bases between them. CDR1 and CDR2 (germline): WNHNN, SYGVQD (reference sequence). This chain's CDR3 is CASARDTFYHPNTGELFF. The CDR3, as DNA: TGCGCCAGCGCCCGGGACACCTTCTACCACCCGAACACCGGGGAGCTGTTTTTT.

CDR3 residues: CASRGGGGGEQFF. The CDR3 DNA reads TGTGCCAGCAGGGGCGGCGGGGGCGGGGAGCAGTTCTTC. This chain joins TRBV12-3 or TRBV12-4 and TRBJ2-1, with D possibly being TRBD2 (7 bases). V was trimmed by 6 bases and J by 10 bases, leaving 16 bases between them. The CDR3 has 13 amino acids.

The chain joins TRBV6-2 or TRBV6-3 to TRBJ2-4; 8 bases fit TRBD1. The CDR3 spans 17 residues. Germline V gives CDR1 MNHEY, CDR2 SVGEGT. Trimming removed 7 bases from V and 0 bases from J; junction bases left unmatched: 11. The chain's CDR3 is CASTSRTDRVAKNIQYF. The CDR3 DNA sequence: TGTGCCAGCACCTCACGGACGGACAGGGTAGCCAAAAACATTCAGTACTTC.

The chain couples TRBV7-2 to TRBJ2-6, with 10 bases aligning to TRBD2. Germline trimming cut 5 bases from V and 3 bases from J; bases unmatched to any gene: 10. The V gene's germline CDR1 is SGHTA and CDR2 FQGNSA. The CDR3 runs to 18 residues. The DNA of the CDR3 is TGTGCCAGCAGCGTTAGCGGGGGGTGGTCCAGTGGGGCCAACGTCCTGACTTTC. Its protein product is CASSVSGGWSSGANVLTF. Full variable domain (outside the CDR3, taken from reference TRBV7-2 and TRBJ2-6): GAGVSQSPSNKVTEKGKDVELRCDPISGHTALYWYRQSLGQGLEFLIYFQGNSAPDKSGLPSDRFSAERTGGSVSTLTIQRTQQEDSAVYLCASSVSGGWSSGANVLTFGAGSRLTVL.

This clonotype was counted a few times. This chain connects TRBV11-2 to TRBJ2-5; possible D gene TRBD1, 8 bases. Germline-derived CDR1 and CDR2 are SGHAT and FQNNGV. Trimming took 5 bases from V and 1 from J, leaving 20 bases between them. This CDR3 has 17 amino acids. CDR3 loop: CASSRLAGTGTQETQYF. CDR3 coding DNA: TGTGCCAGCAGCCGACTAGCCGGGACAGGCACCCAAGAGACCCAGTACTTC.

This clonotype turned up a few times. The genes are TRBV18 and TRBJ2-3; tentatively, D is TRBD2 (5 bases). The germline V gene has CDR1 KGHSH and CDR2 LQKENI. Trimming took 1 base from V and 6 from J, leaving 17 bases between them. This CDR3 has 16 residues. The CDR3: CASSPLTGSGLDTQYF. The DNA of the CDR3 is TGTGCCAGCTCACCACTTACGGGATCTGGGTTGGATACGCAGTATTTT.

The rearrangement joins TRBV28 to TRBJ2-7; 8 bases fit TRBD1. From germline, CDR1 is MDHEN and CDR2 SYDVKM. Trimming at V came to 3 bases and at J to 4 bases, leaving 5 bases not matched to a gene. The CDR3 spans 14 residues. In DNA, the CDR3 is TGTGCCAGCAGTTTCCAGGGGGCGCAGTACGAGCAGTACGTC. Protein product: CASSFQGAQYEQYV.

The chain recombines TRBV27 with TRBJ1-6; D gene unclear. Looked up from germline, CDR1 is MNHEY and CDR2 is SMNVEV (reference sequence). Trimming took off 2 bases at V and 8 bases at J, with 10 bases between the two ends. The CDR3 has 14 residues. CDR3 protein: CASSLKGRDSPLHF. CDR3 nucleotide sequence: TGTGCCAGCAGTTTAAAGGGAAGAGATTCACCCCTCCACTTT.

This clonotype occurred many times. V gene TRBV7-9 combines with J gene TRBJ1-6; perhaps TRBD1 as D (5 bases). Trimming took off 5 bases at V and 7 bases at J, with 12 bases between the two ends. CDR1 and CDR2 (germline): SEHNR, FQNEAQ (reference sequence). CDR3 size: 14 residues. CDR3 DNA sequence: TGTGCCAGCAGCGGGCGACAGTTAAATTCACCCCTCCACTTT. As protein: CASSGRQLNSPLHF.